Following are 5 T cell receptor beta chains from one sample sequenced in a study of identifying expanded T cells in peripheral blood (dated by TCRdb to 2018 to 2020). The method behind the library was the immunoSEQ multiplex PCR assay. The immuneACCESS repertoire file appears here via TCRdb, limited to in-frame rearrangements. These files lack a portion of the clones; in checked studies, under half of the deficit traces to unresolved V genes, and the cause of the others is not known. A total of some 93,000 clones appear in this sample, about 90% of them only once. The ten largest clonotypes hold around 4% of the sample. Sequencing was performed on blood. These receptors all come from a person aged 18-69 years in good health.

A few counts support this clone. The chain employs TRBV5-1 and TRBJ2-1, with TRBD2 matching over 8 bases. Germline V gene sequence: CDR1 SGHRS, CDR2 YFSETQ. V shed 4 bases and J 4 bases; nucleotides not matched to a gene: 10. This CDR3 spans 16 amino acids. The CDR3 coding sequence is TGCGCCAGCAGCGAGCCGGGACTAGGGAAATACAATGAGCAGTTCTTC. It encodes CASSEPGLGKYNEQFF.

V usage is TRBV28 and J usage is TRBJ1-3; D gene unclear. The CDR3 totals 15 residues. CDR1 MDHEN and CDR2 SYDVKM come from the germline V gene. V was clipped by 6 bases and J by 4 bases, with 16 bases between them. The DNA of the CDR3 is TGTGCCAGCAGCCTAGCGGGTGGGCGCGGAAACACCATATATTTT. Translation: CASSLAGGRGNTIYF.

The V gene is TRBV28, the J gene TRBJ1-3, with TRBD1 matching 8 bases. CDR1 and CDR2 (germline): MDHEN, SYDVKM. The CDR3 totals 16 residues. V lost 1 base and J lost 0; bases outside the gene matches: 2. This chain's CDR3 is CASSLYGQGSGNTIYF. CDR3 sequence (DNA): TGTGCCAGCAGTTTATACGGACAGGGCTCTGGAAACACCATATATTTT.

A single count supports this clone. DNA for the CDR3: TGTGCCAGCAGCCCCCAGACTAGAATCTACGAGCAGTACTTC. This translates into CASSPQTRIYEQYF. The V and J genes are TRBV14 and TRBJ2-7, with a possible D match to TRBD2 (6 bases). The CDR3 spans 14 residues. Germline CDR1 is SGHDN and CDR2 is FVKESK. The V end was cut by 4 bases, the J end by 3 bases, with 13 bases between.

This clone came up once. The chain employs TRBV7-2 and TRBJ2-3; 15 nucleotides align to TRBD2. The CDR3 spans 18 residues. Germline V gene data show CDR1 as SGHTA and CDR2 as FQGNSA. With 5 bases clipped from V and 1 base from J, the junction kept 7 bases outside the gene matches. Here the CDR3 reads CASSPWTSGRGGTDTQYF. DNA for the CDR3: TGTGCCAGCAGCCCTTGGACTAGCGGGAGGGGGGGCACAGATACGCAGTATTTT.